This T cell receptor (beta chain) stems from a study of blood T cell repertoires in COVID-19. Study in general: Samples taken during acute and convalescent COVID-19 were collected in the United States, Italy and Spain. Sources were T cells, B-cell-depleted T cells, or PBMCs; the material itself was cDNA or gDNA.

In the study's own analysis: Reference gene primer amplification in the assay estimated nucleated cell counts. Only in-frame clones appear in the TCRdb table, and some are missing; sequencing was by immunoSEQ multiplex PCR. V, J and clone size are those of that table, while D and trimming were read from the DNA. Among about 130,000 clones, approximately 81% were seen once, and the ten largest hold 37%. The CDR3 runs to 14 residues. The germline CDR1 and CDR2 sequences are LNHDA and SQIVND (reference sequence). The trim removed 3 bases at V and 3 bases at J, leaving 5 bases unmatched. Sequencing was carried out using peripheral blood. The chain has TRBV19 and TRBJ2-7; 7 nucleotides line up with TRBD2. The clonotype comes from a man aged 35 to 55 with active or convalescent COVID-19. DNA for the CDR3: TGTGCCAGTAGTATGGGCTCGGGAGGCTACGAGCAGTACTTC. Protein: CASSMGSGGYEQYF.